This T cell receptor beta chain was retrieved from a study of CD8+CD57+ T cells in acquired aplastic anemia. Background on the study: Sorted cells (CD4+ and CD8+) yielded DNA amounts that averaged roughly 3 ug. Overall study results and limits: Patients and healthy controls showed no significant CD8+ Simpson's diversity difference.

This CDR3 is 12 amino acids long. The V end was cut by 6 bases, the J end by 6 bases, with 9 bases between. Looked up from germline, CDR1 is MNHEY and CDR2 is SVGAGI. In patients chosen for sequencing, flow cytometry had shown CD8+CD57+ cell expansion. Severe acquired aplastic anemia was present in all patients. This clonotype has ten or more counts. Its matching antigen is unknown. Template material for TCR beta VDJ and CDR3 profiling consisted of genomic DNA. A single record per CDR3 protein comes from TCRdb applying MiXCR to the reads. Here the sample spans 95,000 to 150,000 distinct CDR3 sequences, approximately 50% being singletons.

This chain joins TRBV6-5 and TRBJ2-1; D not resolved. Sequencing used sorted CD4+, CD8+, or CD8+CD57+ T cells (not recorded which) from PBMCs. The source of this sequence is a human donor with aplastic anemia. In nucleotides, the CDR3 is TGTGCCAGCAGCCACGGTAGCAATGAGCAGTTCTTC. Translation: CASSHGSNEQFF.